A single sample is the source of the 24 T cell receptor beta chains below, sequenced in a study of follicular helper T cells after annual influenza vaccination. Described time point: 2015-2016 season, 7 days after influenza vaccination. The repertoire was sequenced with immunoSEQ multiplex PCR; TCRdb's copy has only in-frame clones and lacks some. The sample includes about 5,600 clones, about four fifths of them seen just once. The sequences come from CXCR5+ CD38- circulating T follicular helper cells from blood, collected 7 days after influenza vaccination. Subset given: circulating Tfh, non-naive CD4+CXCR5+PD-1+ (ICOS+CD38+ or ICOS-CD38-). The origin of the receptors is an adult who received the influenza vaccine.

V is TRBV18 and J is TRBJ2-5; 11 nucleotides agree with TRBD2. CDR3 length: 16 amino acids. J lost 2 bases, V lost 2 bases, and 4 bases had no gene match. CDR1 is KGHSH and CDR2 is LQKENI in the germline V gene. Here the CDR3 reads CASSPSASGGQETQYF. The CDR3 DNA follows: TGTGCCAGCTCACCATCGGCTAGCGGGGGGCAAGAGACCCAGTACTTC.

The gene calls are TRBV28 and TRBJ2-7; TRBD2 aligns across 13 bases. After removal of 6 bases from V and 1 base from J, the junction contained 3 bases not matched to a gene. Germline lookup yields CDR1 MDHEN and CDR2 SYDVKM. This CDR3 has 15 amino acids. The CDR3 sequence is CASRPGLAGSYEQYF. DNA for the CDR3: TGTGCCAGCAGACCGGGACTAGCGGGGTCCTACGAGCAGTACTTC.

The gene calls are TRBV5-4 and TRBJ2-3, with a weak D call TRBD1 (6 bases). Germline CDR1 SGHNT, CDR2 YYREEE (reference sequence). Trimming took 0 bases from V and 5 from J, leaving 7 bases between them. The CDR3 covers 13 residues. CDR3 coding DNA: TGTGCCAGCAGCTTGGCAGGGGTAGATACGCAGTATTTT. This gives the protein CASSLAGVDTQYF.

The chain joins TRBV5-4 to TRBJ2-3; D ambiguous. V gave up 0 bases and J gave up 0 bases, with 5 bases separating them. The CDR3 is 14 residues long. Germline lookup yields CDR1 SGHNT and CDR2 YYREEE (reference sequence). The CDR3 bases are TGTGCCAGCAGCTTGGTTAGTAGCACAGATACGCAGTATTTT. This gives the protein CASSLVSSTDTQYF.

Here the CDR3 reads CASSLLGPGTGELFF. CDR3 in DNA: TGTGCCAGCAGCTTATTAGGACCGGGGACCGGGGAGCTGTTTTTT. The rearrangement uses TRBV7-9 and TRBJ2-2; D is possibly TRBD2 (5 bases). The CDR3 contains 15 residues. Trimming removed 2 bases at V and 5 bases at J, with 12 bases between. The germline CDR1 and CDR2 sequences are SEHNR and FQNEAQ (reference sequence). Full variable domain (missing parts from reference TRBV7-9 and TRBJ2-2): DTGVSQNPRHKITKRGQNVTFRCDPISEHNRLYWYRQTLGQGPEFLTYFQNEAQLEKSRLLSDRFSAERPKGSFSTLEIQRTEQGDSAMYLCASSLLGPGTGELFFGEGSRLTVL.

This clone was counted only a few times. CDR3 bases: TGTGCCAGTAGTGGGGGGGACAGCTATCAGCCCCAGCATTTT. It translates to CASSGGDSYQPQHF. The chain links TRBV19 to TRBJ1-5, with TRBD1 identical over 7 bases. This CDR3 has 14 amino acids. With V trimmed by 5 bases and J by 5 bases, 6 bases remained unmatched. Per germline, CDR1 LNHDA and CDR2 SQIVND (reference sequence).

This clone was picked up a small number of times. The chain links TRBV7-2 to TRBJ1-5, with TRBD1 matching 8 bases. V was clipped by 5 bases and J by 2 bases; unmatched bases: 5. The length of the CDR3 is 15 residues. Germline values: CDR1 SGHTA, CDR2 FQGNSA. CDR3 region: CASSPGQGRNQPQHF. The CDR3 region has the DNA TGTGCCAGCAGCCCCGGACAGGGACGCAATCAGCCCCAGCATTTT.

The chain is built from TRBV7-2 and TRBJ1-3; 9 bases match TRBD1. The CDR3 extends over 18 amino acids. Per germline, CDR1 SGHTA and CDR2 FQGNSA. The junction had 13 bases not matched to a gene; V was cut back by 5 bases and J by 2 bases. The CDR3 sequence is CASSPVVTGQGAGNTIYF. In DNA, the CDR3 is TGTGCCAGCAGCCCGGTGGTTACGGGACAGGGCGCTGGAAACACCATATATTTT.

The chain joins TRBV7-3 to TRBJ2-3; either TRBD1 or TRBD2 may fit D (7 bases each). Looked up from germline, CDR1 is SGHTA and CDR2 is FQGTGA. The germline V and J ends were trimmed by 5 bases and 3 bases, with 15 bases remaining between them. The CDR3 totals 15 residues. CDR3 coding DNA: TGTGCCAGCAGCCGCCGGGGGGACAGAACAGATACGCAGTATTTT. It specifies CASSRRGDRTDTQYF.

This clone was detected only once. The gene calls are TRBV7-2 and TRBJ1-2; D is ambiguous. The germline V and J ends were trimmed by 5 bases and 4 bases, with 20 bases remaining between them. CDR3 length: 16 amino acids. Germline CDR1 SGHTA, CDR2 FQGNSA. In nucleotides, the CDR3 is TGTGCCAGCAGCACCCGGGATCCTGTGGCGTCCTATGGCTACACCTTC. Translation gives CASSTRDPVASYGYTF.

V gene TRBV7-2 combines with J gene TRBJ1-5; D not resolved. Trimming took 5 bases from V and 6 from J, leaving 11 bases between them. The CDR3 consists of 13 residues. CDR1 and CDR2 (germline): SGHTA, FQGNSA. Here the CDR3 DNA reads TGTGCCAGCAGCCTTAGGATGGCTCAGCCCCAGCATTTT. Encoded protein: CASSLRMAQPQHF.

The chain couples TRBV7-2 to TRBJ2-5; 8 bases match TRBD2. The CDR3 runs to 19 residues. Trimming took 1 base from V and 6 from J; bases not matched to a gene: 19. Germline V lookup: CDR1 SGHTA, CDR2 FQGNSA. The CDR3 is CASSLGPLSAGDIRKTQYF. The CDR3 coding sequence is TGTGCCAGCAGCTTAGGGCCCCTTTCAGCGGGAGATATCAGGAAGACCCAGTACTTC.

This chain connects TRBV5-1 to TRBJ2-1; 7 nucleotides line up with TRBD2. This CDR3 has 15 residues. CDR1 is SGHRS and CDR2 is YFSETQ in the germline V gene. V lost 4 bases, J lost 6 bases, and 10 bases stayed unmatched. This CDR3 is CASSPTSVGGNEQFF. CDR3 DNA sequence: TGCGCCAGCAGCCCAACTAGCGTTGGGGGCAATGAGCAGTTCTTC.

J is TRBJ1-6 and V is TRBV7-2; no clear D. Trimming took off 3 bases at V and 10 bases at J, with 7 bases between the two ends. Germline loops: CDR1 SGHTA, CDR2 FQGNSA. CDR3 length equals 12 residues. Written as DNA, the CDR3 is TGTGCCAGCAGCTTCGACCAGTCACCCCTCCACTTT. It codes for CASSFDQSPLHF.

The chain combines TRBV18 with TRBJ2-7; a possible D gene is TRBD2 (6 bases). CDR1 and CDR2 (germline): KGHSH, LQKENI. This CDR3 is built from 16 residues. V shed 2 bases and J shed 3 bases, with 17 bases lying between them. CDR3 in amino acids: CASSPRSRDSYYEQYF. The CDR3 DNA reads TGTGCCAGCTCACCAAGGAGCAGGGACTCCTACTACGAGCAGTACTTC.

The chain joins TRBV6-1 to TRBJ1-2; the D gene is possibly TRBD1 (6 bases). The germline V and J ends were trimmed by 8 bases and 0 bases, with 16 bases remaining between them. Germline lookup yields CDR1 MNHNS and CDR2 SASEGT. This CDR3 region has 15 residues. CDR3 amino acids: CASSVTGGTNYGYTF. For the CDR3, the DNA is TGTGCCAGCTCGGTGACAGGAGGAACTAACTATGGCTACACCTTC.

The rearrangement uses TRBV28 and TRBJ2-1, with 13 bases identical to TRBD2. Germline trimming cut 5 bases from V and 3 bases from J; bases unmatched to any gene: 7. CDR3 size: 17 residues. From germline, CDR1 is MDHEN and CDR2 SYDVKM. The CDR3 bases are TGTGCCAGCAGTCCCTGGACTAGCGGGGGTAACTACAATGAGCAGTTCTTC. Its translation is CASSPWTSGGNYNEQFF. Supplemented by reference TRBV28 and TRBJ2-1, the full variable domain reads DVKVTQSSRYLVKRTGEKVFLECVQDMDHENMFWYRQDPGLGLRLIYFSYDVKMKEKGDIPEGYSVSREKKERFSLILESASTNQTSMYLCASSPWTSGGNYNEQFFGPGTRLTVL.

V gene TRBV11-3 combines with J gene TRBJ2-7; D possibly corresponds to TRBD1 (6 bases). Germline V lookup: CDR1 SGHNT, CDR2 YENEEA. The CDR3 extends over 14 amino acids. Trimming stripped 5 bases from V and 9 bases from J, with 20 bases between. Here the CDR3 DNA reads TGTGCCAGCAGCCAAGGGGGTCAGGGAAGACCGCAGTACTTC. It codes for CASSQGGQGRPQYF. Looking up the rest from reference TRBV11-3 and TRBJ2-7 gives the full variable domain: EAGVVQSPRYKIIEKKQPVAFWCNPISGHNTLYWYLQNLGQGPELLIRYENEEAVDDSQLPKDRFSAERLKGVDSTLKIQPAELGDSAVYLCASSQGGQGRPQYFGPGTRLTVT.

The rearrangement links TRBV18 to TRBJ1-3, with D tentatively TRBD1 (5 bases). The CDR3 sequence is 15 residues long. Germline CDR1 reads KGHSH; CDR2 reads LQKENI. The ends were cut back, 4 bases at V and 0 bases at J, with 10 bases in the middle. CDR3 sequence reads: CASSHSDSSGNTIYF. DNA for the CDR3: TGTGCCAGCTCACACTCCGACAGCTCTGGAAACACCATATATTTT.

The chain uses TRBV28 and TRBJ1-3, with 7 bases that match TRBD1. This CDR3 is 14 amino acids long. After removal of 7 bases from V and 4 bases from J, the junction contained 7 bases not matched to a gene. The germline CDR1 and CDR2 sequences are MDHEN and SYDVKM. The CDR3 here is CASTLGTVGNTIYF. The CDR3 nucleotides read TGTGCCAGCACCTTGGGGACAGTCGGAAACACCATATATTTT.

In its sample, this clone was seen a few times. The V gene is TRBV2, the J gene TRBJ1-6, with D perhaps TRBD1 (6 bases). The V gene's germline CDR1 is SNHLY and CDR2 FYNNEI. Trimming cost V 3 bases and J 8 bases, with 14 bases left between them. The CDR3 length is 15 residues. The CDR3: CASSEIQGGYSPLHF. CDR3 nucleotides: TGTGCCAGCAGTGAGATACAAGGGGGTTATTCACCCCTCCACTTT.

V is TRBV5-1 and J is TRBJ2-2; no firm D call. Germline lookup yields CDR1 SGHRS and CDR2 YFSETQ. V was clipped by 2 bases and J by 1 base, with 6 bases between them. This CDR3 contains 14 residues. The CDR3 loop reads CASSFLENTGELFF. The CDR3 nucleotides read TGCGCCAGCAGCTTTTTGGAGAACACCGGGGAGCTGTTTTTT.

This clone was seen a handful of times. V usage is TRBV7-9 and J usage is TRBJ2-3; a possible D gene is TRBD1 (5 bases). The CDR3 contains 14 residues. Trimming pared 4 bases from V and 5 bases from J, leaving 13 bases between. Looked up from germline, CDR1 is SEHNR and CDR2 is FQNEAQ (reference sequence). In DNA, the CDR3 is TGTGCCAGCAGCTCCAGACAGATAGGAGATACGCAGTATTTT. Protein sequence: CASSSRQIGDTQYF.

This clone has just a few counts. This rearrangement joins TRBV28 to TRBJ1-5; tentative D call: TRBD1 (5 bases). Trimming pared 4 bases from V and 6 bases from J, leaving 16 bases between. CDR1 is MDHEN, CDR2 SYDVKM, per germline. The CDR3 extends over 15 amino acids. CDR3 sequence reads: CASSSNGIRVQPQHF. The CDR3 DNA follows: TGTGCCAGCAGTTCAAACGGAATCAGGGTTCAGCCCCAGCATTTT.